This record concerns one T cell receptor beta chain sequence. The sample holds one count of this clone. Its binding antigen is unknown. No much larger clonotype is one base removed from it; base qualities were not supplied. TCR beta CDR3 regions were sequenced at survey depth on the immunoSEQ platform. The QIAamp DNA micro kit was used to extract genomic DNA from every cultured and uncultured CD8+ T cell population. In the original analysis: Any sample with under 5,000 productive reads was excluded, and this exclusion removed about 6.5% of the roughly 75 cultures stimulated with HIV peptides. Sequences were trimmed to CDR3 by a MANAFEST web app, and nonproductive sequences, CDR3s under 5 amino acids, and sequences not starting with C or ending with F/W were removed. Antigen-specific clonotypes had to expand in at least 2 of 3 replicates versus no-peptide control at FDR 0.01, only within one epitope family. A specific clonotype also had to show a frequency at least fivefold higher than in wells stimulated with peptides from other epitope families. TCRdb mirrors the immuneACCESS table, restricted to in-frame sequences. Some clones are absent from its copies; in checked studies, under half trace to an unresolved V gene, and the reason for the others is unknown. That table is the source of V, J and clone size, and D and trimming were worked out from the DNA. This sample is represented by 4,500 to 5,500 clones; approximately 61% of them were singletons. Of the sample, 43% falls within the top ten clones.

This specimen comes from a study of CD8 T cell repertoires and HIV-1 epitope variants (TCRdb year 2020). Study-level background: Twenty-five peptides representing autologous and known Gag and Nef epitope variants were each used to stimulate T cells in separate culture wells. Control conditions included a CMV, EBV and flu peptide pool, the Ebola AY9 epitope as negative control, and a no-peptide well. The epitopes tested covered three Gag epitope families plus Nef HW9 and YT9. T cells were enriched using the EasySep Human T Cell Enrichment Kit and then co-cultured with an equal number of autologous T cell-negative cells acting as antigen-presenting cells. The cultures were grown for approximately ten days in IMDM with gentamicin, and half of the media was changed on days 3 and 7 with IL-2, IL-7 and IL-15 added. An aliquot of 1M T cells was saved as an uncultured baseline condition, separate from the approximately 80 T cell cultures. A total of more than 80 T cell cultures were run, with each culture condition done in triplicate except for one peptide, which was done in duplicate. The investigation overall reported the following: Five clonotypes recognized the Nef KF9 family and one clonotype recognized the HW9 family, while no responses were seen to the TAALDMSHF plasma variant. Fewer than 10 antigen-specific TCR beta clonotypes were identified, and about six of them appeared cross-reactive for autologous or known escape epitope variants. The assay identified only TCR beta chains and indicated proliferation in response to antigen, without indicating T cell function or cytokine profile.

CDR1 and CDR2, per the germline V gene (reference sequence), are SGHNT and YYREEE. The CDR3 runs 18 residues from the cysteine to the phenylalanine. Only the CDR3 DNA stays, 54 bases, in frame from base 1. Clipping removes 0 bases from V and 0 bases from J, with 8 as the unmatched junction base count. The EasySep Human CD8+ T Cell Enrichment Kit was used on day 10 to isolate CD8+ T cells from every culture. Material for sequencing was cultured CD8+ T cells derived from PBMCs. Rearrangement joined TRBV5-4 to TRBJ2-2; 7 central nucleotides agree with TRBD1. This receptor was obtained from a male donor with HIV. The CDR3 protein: CASSLGVQGSANTGELFF. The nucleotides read TGTGCCAGCAGCTTGGGGGTACAGGGGTCCGCGAACACCGGGGAGCTGTTTTTT.